One sample yielded the 24 T cell receptor beta chains listed below, sequenced in a study of blood T cell repertoires in COVID-19. Only in-frame clones appear in the TCRdb table, and some are missing; sequencing was by immunoSEQ multiplex PCR. The sample includes over 75,000 clones, approximately 80% of them seen just once. The sequencing sample was made of peripheral blood. These receptor sequences come from a woman aged 45-60 years with acute or convalescent COVID-19.

The rearrangement joins TRBV19 to TRBJ2-1; 8 bases are shared with TRBD2. This CDR3 has 14 residues. Trimming cost V 6 bases and J 4 bases; bases outside gene matches: 5. Germline V lookup: CDR1 LNHDA, CDR2 SQIVND (reference sequence). CDR3 region: CASRESSGYNEQFF. The CDR3 DNA follows: TGTGCCAGTAGGGAGTCTAGCGGGTACAATGAGCAGTTCTTC.

The chain joins TRBV19 to TRBJ2-5, with TRBD2 as a possible D gene (6 bases). The CDR3 is 12 residues long. From germline, CDR1 is LNHDA and CDR2 SQIVND (reference sequence). The germline V and J ends were trimmed by 5 bases and 7 bases, with 11 bases remaining between them. DNA of the CDR3: TGTGCCAGTAGTTTACTGGGAGGGACCCAGTACTTC. Its protein is CASSLLGGTQYF.

The gene calls are TRBV19 and TRBJ2-7, with D unclear. V was cut by 5 bases and J by 2 bases, with 13 bases left in between. This CDR3 has 14 residues. CDR1 and CDR2 from the germline V gene are LNHDA and SQIVND (reference sequence). CDR3 nucleotides: TGTGCCAGTAGTTGGAACAGTGACCCCTACGAGCAGTACTTC. It is translated as CASSWNSDPYEQYF. The full variable domain, its missing parts supplied by reference TRBV19 and TRBJ2-7, is DGGITQSPKYLFRKEGQNVTLSCEQNLNHDAMYWYRQDPGQGLRLIYYSQIVNDFQKGDIAEGYSVSREKKESFPLTVTSAQKNPTAFYLCASSWNSDPYEQYFGPGTRLTVT.

The table lists this clone with a count of one. The chain recombines TRBV5-1 with TRBJ2-3, with TRBD2 as a possible D gene (6 bases). V was shortened by 3 bases and J by 1 base, with 15 bases between the two germline ends. Germline V gene sequence: CDR1 SGHRS, CDR2 YFSETQ. This CDR3 contains 16 residues. CDR3 amino acids: CASSWVADSRTDTQYF. CDR3 bases: TGCGCCAGCAGCTGGGTAGCGGATTCACGCACAGATACGCAGTATTTT.

This chain joins TRBV19 and TRBJ1-4, with a possible D match to TRBD1 (6 bases). Germline V gives CDR1 LNHDA, CDR2 SQIVND (reference sequence). V lost 6 bases to trimming and J lost 0 bases, with 14 bases between them. The CDR3 has 16 amino acids. The DNA for the CDR3 is TGTGCCAGTAGGACGCGGACAGTTGCAACTAATGAAAAACTGTTTTTT. It translates to CASRTRTVATNEKLFF.

This clone appeared once. The chain has TRBV5-1 and TRBJ2-7; no reliable D call. V was shortened by 4 bases and J by 4 bases, with 9 bases between the two germline ends. Germline V gene lookup returns CDR1 SGHRS and CDR2 YFSETQ. The CDR3 length is 12 residues. CDR3 protein: CASSQDGYEQYF. As DNA, the CDR3 is TGCGCCAGCAGCCAGGATGGGTACGAGCAGTACTTC. Complete variable domain (other parts from reference TRBV5-1 and TRBJ2-7): KAGVTQTPRYLIKTRGQQVTLSCSPISGHRSVSWYQQTPGQGLQFLFEYFSETQRNKGNFPGRFSGRQFSNSRSEMNVSTLELGDSALYLCASSQDGYEQYFGPGTRLTVT.

This chain links TRBV10-3 with TRBJ2-1; D may be TRBD2 (6 bases). The CDR3 is made up of 16 amino acids. CDR1 ENHRY and CDR2 SYGVKD come from the germline V gene. V was clipped by 0 bases and J by 6 bases, with 15 bases between them. CDR3 nucleotide sequence: TGTGCCATCAGTGAGTCCCTTTCTGGAGGGTCCAATGAGCAGTTCTTC. It translates to CAISESLSGGSNEQFF.

The gene calls are TRBV10-3 and TRBJ2-7, with D tentatively TRBD2 (6 bases). This CDR3 has 11 amino acids. The V gene's germline CDR1 is ENHRY and CDR2 SYGVKD. Trimming shortened V by 5 bases and J by 9 bases, and 11 bases separated the two germline ends. CDR3 amino acids: CAISPGGGQYF. The CDR3 nucleotides are TGTGCCATCAGTCCCGGGGGAGGGCAGTACTTC.

The CDR3 sequence: CASSLDGTALYEQYF. The CDR3 region has the DNA TGCGCCAGCAGCTTGGATGGGACAGCACTCTACGAGCAGTACTTC. The chain links TRBV5-1 to TRBJ2-7; 7 bases agree with TRBD1. The CDR3 totals 15 residues. J lost 3 bases, V lost 0 bases, and 6 bases had no gene match. Germline CDR1 is SGHRS and CDR2 is YFSETQ.

The chain recombines TRBV7-2 with TRBJ2-3; 7 bases are a match to TRBD2. After removal of 5 bases from V and 0 bases from J, the junction contained 14 bases not matched to a gene. This CDR3 is built from 18 residues. Germline V gives CDR1 SGHTA, CDR2 FQGNSA. The CDR3 reads CASSPRGGTIRSTDTQYF. The CDR3 DNA reads TGTGCCAGCAGCCCCCGGGGAGGGACTATCCGAAGCACAGATACGCAGTATTTT. Drawing the rest from reference TRBV7-2 and TRBJ2-3, the complete variable domain is GAGVSQSPSNKVTEKGKDVELRCDPISGHTALYWYRQSLGQGLEFLIYFQGNSAPDKSGLPSDRFSAERTGGSVSTLTIQRTQQEDSAVYLCASSPRGGTIRSTDTQYFGPGTRLTVL.

The rearrangement joins TRBV7-2 to TRBJ1-3, with no clear D. The CDR3 has 15 amino acids. V was cut by 3 bases and J by 0 bases, with 9 bases left in between. Per germline, CDR1 SGHTA and CDR2 FQGNSA. CDR3 nucleotide sequence: TGTGCCAGCAGCTTTGAGGTTCTCTCTGGAAACACCATATATTTT. The encoded protein is CASSFEVLSGNTIYF.

The CDR3 loop is CASSETGQGRYGYTF. The CDR3 region has the DNA TGTGCCAGTAGTGAGACCGGGCAGGGTCGATATGGCTACACCTTC. The V gene is TRBV19, the J gene TRBJ1-2, with D maybe TRBD1 (5 bases). V dropped 5 bases and J dropped 5 bases, with 18 bases sitting between them. The CDR3 totals 15 residues. Germline loops: CDR1 LNHDA, CDR2 SQIVND (reference sequence).

The chain joins TRBV29-1 to TRBJ1-2, with D tentatively TRBD1 (5 bases). Per germline, CDR1 SQVTM and CDR2 ANQGSEA. Trimming took off 1 base at V and 7 bases at J, with 25 bases between the two ends. This CDR3 contains 17 residues. The CDR3 DNA reads TGCAGCGTTGAAGTTATCAAACAGGAACTTAGTCTTGGTGGCTACACCTTC. It translates to CSVEVIKQELSLGGYTF.

The chain has TRBV5-1 and TRBJ1-2; no clear D. This CDR3 is 15 amino acids long. The germline V gene has CDR1 SGHRS and CDR2 YFSETQ. Trimming stripped 3 bases from V and 8 bases from J, with 20 bases between. The CDR3 loop is CASSSDIRDRGGYTF. The CDR3 bases are TGCGCCAGCAGCTCCGACATCCGGGATCGCGGGGGCTACACCTTC.

The V call is TRBV7-9, the J call TRBJ2-7; TRBD2 aligns across 9 bases. The CDR3 consists of 14 residues. The germline V gene has CDR1 SEHNR and CDR2 FQNEAQ (reference sequence). Germline trimming cut 2 bases from V and 2 bases from J; bases unmatched to any gene: 1. CDR3 bases: TGTGCCAGCAGCTTAAGCGGGAGGACCTACGAGCAGTACTTC. Its protein product is CASSLSGRTYEQYF.

The chain couples TRBV11-2 to TRBJ2-3; 11 positions agree with TRBD2. Losses at the gene ends were 4 bases for V and 2 bases for J; bases not matched to a gene: 5. CDR1 SGHAT and CDR2 FQNNGV come from the germline V gene. There are 16 residues in the CDR3. The CDR3 DNA reads TGTGCCAGCAGCTCTGGACTAGCGGGCTCCACAGATACGCAGTATTTT. This encodes CASSSGLAGSTDTQYF.

V and J are TRBV25-1 and TRBJ2-6; D perhaps matches TRBD2 (6 bases). There are 13 residues in the CDR3. V lost 11 bases and J lost 0, with 8 bases in between. Germline V gives CDR1 MGHDK, CDR2 SYGVNS. The CDR3 here is CAVRDSGANVLTF. CDR3 sequence (DNA): TGTGCCGTGCGGGACTCTGGGGCCAACGTCCTGACTTTC.

The chain uses TRBV28 and TRBJ1-1, with a weak D call TRBD1 (5 bases). Deletions cut 6 bases from V and 11 bases from J, with 13 bases between. The germline V gene has CDR1 MDHEN and CDR2 SYDVKM. The length of the CDR3 is 11 residues. CDR3 nucleotides: TGTGCCAGCAGCTCAGGGTTTAGGGCTTTCTTT. This sequence encodes CASSSGFRAFF.

The J gene is TRBJ2-2, the V gene TRBV5-1; 10 bases line up with TRBD2. The CDR3 sequence is 16 residues long. V shed 6 bases, J shed 0 bases, and the junction held 5 bases outside the gene matches. Germline CDR1 is SGHRS and CDR2 is YFSETQ. The CDR3, as DNA: TGCGCCAGCACGAATAGCGGGGGGCCGAACACCGGGGAGCTGTTTTTT. It encodes CASTNSGGPNTGELFF.

This rearrangement joins TRBV28 to TRBJ2-4; 7 nucleotides agree with TRBD2. CDR1 is MDHEN, CDR2 SYDVKM, per germline. The V and J ends lost 5 bases and 2 bases, in that order; junction bases with no gene match: 9. The CDR3 has 16 amino acids. As DNA, the CDR3 is TGTGCCAGCAGTGAGAGGATGACTAGCACCAAAAACATTCAGTACTTC. Protein sequence: CASSERMTSTKNIQYF.

The chain couples TRBV7-8 to TRBJ2-7; 7 bases line up with TRBD2. CDR3 length: 17 amino acids. V lost 7 bases to trimming and J lost 0 bases; unmatched junction nucleotides: 15. Germline V gene sequence: CDR1 SGHVS, CDR2 FQNEAQ. This CDR3 reads CASTPGARLAVSYEQYF. The CDR3 DNA reads as TGTGCCAGCACCCCCGGGGCGCGGCTAGCGGTCTCCTACGAGCAGTACTTC.

The V and J genes are TRBV24-1 and TRBJ1-3; possibly TRBD1 for D (5 bases). This CDR3 contains 13 residues. Germline V gives CDR1 KGHDR, CDR2 SFDVKD. The V gene lost 3 bases and the J gene lost 9 bases, with 11 bases spanning the gap. This CDR3 reads CATSDATGGTIYF. In nucleotides, the CDR3 is TGTGCCACCAGTGATGCCACGGGGGGCACCATATATTTT.

A few counts support this clone. The chain carries TRBV6-5 and TRBJ1-1, with TRBD1 as a possible D gene (5 bases). V shed 3 bases and J shed 8 bases, with 16 bases lying between them. This CDR3 comprises 14 residues. Germline V gives CDR1 MNHEY, CDR2 SVGAGI. The CDR3: CASSYSTERGEAFF. As DNA, the CDR3 is TGTGCCAGCAGTTATTCTACAGAACGGGGGGAAGCTTTCTTT.

This chain joins TRBV2 and TRBJ2-1; 7 nucleotides align to TRBD2. Looked up from germline, CDR1 is SNHLY and CDR2 is FYNNEI. J gave up 8 bases and V 7 bases, and 8 bases lay outside the gene matches. The CDR3 extends over 13 amino acids. CDR3 in amino acids: CASKPGGGYEQFF. The CDR3 coding sequence is TGTGCCAGCAAACCGGGAGGAGGCTATGAGCAGTTCTTC.